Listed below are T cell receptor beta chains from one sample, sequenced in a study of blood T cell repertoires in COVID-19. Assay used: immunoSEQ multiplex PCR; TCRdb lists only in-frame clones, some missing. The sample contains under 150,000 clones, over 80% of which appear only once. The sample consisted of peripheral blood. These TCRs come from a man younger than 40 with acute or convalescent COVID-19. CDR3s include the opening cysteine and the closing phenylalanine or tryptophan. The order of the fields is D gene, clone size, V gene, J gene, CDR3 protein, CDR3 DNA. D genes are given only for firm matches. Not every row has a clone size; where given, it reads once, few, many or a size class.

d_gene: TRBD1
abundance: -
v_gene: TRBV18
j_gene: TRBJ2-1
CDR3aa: CASSPRQGNEQFF
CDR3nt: TGTGCCAGCTCACCAAGACAGGGGAATGAGCAGTTCTTC

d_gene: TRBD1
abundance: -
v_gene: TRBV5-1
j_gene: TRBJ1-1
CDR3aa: CASSSRQGDLWNTEAFF
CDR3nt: TGCGCCAGCAGTTCCCGACAGGGAGATCTATGGAACACTGAAGCTTTCTTT

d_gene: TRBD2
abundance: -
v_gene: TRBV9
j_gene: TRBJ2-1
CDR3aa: CASSTGTSGYNEQFF
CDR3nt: TGTGCCAGCAGCACCGGGACTAGCGGTTACAATGAGCAGTTCTTC

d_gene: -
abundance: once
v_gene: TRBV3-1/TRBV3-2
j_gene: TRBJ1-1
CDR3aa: CASSQDSQGDAFF
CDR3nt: TGTGCCAGCAGCCAAGATTCACAGGGCGACGCTTTCTTT

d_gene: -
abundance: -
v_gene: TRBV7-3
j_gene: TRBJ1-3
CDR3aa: CASSLSRGFPIYF
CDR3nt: TGTGCCAGCAGCTTAAGCCGGGGATTCCCCATATATTTT

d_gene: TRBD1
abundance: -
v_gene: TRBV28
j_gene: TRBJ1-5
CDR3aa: CASSSTGDQPQHF
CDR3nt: TGTGCCAGCAGTTCGACAGGGGATCAGCCCCAGCATTTT

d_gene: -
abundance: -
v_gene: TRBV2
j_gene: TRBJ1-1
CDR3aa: CASSRAGRRETEAFF
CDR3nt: TGTGCCAGCAGTCGGGCAGGCCGTAGGGAGACTGAAGCTTTCTTT

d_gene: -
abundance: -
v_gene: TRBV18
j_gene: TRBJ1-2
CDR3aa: CASSPSSGTLYGYTF
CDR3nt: TGTGCCAGCTCACCAAGTTCAGGGACACTGTATGGCTACACCTTC

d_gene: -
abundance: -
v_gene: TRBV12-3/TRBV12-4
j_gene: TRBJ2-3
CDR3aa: CASSRTRGDTQYF
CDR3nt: TGTGCCAGCAGCCGCACTCGGGGAGATACGCAGTATTTT

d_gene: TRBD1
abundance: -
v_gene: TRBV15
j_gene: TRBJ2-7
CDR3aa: CATSRERGPGYEQYF
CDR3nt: TGTGCCACCAGCAGAGAAAGGGGGCCTGGCTACGAGCAGTACTTC

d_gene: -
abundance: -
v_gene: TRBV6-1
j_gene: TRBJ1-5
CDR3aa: CASSESTTGSLPQHF
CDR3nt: TGTGCCAGCAGTGAATCTACTACAGGTAGTCTGCCCCAGCATTTT

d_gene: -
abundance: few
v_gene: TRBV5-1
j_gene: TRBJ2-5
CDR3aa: CASSLAPGEETQYF
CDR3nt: TGCGCCAGCAGCTTGGCACCGGGGGAAGAGACCCAGTACTTC

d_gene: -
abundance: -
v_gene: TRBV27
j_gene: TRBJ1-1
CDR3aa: CASSFVGAGRGTEAFF
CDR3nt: TGTGCCAGCAGCTTCGTTGGGGCGGGGAGGGGGACTGAAGCTTTCTTT

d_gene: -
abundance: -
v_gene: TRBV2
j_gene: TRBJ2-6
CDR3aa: CASGQGTSSGANVLTF
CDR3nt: TGTGCCAGCGGGCAGGGTACTTCCTCCGGGGCCAACGTCCTGACTTTC

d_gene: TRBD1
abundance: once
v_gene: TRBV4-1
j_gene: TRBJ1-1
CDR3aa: CASSQEQGTSTEAFF
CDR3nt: TGCGCCAGCAGCCAAGAACAGGGGACGTCGACTGAAGCTTTCTTT

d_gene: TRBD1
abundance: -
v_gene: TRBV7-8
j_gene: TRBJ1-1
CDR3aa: CASSPSRDSEAFF
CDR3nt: TGTGCCAGCAGCCCGAGCCGGGACAGTGAAGCTTTCTTT

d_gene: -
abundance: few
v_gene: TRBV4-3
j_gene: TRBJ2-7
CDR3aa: CASSQDPQNEQYF
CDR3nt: TGCGCCAGCAGCCAAGACCCCCAGAACGAGCAGTACTTC

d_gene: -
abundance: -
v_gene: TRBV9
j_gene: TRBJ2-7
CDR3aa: CASSAGQAAYEQYF
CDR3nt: TGTGCCAGCAGCGCAGGACAAGCCGCCTACGAGCAGTACTTC

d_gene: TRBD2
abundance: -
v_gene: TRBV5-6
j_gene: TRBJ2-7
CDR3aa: CASSSSGSYEQYF
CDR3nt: TGTGCCAGCAGCTCTAGCGGTTCCTACGAGCAGTACTTC

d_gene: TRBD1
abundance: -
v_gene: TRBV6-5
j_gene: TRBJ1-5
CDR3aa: CASSRGQHQPQHF
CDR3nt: TGTGCCAGCAGCCGGGGACAGCATCAGCCCCAGCATTTT

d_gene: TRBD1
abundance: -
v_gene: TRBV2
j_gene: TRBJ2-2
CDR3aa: CASSEDSGTAGELFF
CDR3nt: TGTGCCAGCAGTGAGGACTCGGGGACAGCCGGGGAGCTGTTTTTT

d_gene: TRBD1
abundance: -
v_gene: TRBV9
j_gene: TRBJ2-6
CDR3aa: CASNRGNPGANVLTF
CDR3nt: TGTGCCAGCAACAGGGGGAACCCTGGGGCCAACGTCCTGACTTTC

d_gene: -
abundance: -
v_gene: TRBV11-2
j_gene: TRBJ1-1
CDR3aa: CASTIVKNTEAFF
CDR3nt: TGTGCCAGCACCATAGTTAAGAACACTGAAGCTTTCTTT

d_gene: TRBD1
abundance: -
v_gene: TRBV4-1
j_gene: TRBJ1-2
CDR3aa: CASSQDHPGTGVSYGYTF
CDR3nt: TGCGCCAGCAGCCAAGACCACCCCGGGACAGGGGTCAGCTATGGCTACACCTTC

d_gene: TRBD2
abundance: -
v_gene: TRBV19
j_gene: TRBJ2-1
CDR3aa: CASSPGLARNEQFF
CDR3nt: TGTGCCAGTAGTCCGGGACTAGCCCGCAATGAGCAGTTCTTC

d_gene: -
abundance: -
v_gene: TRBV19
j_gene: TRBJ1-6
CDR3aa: CASSIEDSGSSPLHF
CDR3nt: TGTGCCAGTAGTATAGAGGACTCGGGGAGTTCACCCCTCCACTTT

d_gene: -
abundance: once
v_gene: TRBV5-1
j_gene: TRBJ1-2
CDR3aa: CASSPGIANYGYTF
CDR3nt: TGCGCCAGCAGCCCAGGGATAGCTAACTATGGCTACACCTTC

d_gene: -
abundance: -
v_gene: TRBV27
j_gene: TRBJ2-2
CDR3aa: CASSLSAGPGTGELFF
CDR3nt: TGTGCCAGCAGTTTATCGGCGGGACCAGGGACCGGGGAGCTGTTTTTT

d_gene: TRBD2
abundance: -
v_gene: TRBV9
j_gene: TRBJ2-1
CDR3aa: CASNLAGGLVEQFF
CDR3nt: TGTGCCAGCAACCTAGCGGGAGGATTGGTTGAGCAGTTCTTC

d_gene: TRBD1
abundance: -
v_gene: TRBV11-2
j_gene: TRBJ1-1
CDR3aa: CASSLFGTGGNTEAFF
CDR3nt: TGTGCCAGCAGCTTATTCGGGACAGGGGGGAACACTGAAGCTTTCTTT

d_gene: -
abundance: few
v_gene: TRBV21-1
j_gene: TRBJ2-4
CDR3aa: CASSKVSSLAKNIQYF
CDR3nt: TGTGCCAGCAGCAAAGTGTCGTCTCTAGCCAAAAACATTCAGTACTTC

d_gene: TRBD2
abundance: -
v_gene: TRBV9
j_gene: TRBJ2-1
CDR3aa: CASSTSGGGSYNEQFF
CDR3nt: TGTGCCAGCAGCACGAGCGGGGGGGGCTCCTACAATGAGCAGTTCTTC

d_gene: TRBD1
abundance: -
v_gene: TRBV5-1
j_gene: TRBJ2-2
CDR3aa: CASSSLSGTGSTGELFF
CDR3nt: TGCGCCAGCAGCTCGCTCTCCGGGACAGGCTCCACCGGGGAGCTGTTTTTT

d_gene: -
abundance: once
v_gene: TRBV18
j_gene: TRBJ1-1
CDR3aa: CASSPSGQGGNTEAFF
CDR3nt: TGTGCCAGCTCACCCTCGGGCCAGGGAGGTAACACTGAAGCTTTCTTT

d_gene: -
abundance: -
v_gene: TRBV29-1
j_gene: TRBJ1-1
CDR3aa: CSVIETPGNTEAFF
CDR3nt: TGCAGCGTGATCGAGACCCCGGGGAACACTGAAGCTTTCTTT

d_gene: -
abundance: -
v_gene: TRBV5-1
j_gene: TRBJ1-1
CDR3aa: CASSREGIGTEAFF
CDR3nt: TGCGCCAGCAGTAGGGAGGGGATCGGCACTGAAGCTTTCTTT

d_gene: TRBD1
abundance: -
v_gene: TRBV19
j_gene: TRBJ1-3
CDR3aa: CASSRTGSGNTIYF
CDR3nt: TGTGCCAGTAGTAGGACAGGCTCTGGAAACACCATATATTTT

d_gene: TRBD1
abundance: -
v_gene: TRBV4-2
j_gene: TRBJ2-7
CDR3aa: CASSHTHGQGPYEQYF
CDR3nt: TGTGCCAGCAGCCATACCCATGGACAGGGCCCCTACGAGCAGTACTTC